The rows below give T cell receptor beta chains drawn from one sample of a study of blood T cell repertoires in COVID-19. Profiling relied on immunoSEQ multiplex PCR, and the TCRdb table lists in-frame clones only, not all of them. The sample comprises some 200,000 clones, approximately 84% of which are singletons, and roughly 2.3% rests with the top ten. The source material was peripheral blood. The receptors shown here come from a woman aged 55-70 years with acute or convalescent COVID-19. Both conserved end residues are part of each CDR3. A D gene is named only where the DNA matches it firmly. Only part of the rows carry a size: once, few, many, or a class if the clone is expanded.

TRBD1	TRBV6-4	TRBJ2-2	few	CASRGQGDTGELFF
TRBD1	TRBV11-2	TRBJ1-4	.	CASSPQGAGSEKLFF
.	TRBV13	TRBJ1-2	.	CASSRHRSNTF
.	TRBV3-1/TRBV3-2	TRBJ2-5	few	CASSQDSTGLQETQYF
.	TRBV6-1	TRBJ1-2	.	CASSEGTTYGYTF
TRBD2	TRBV24-1	TRBJ2-3	.	CATSDPTSGDGTDTQYF
.	TRBV7-6	TRBJ1-1	.	CARRPRIARGLVNTEAFF
.	TRBV3-1/TRBV3-2	TRBJ2-7	.	CASSQDPGSYEQYF
.	TRBV29-1	TRBJ1-1	.	CSAIPLGVVVAFF
TRBD1	TRBV7-2	TRBJ2-6	.	CASSLGLGGYVGANVLTF
TRBD1	TRBV30	TRBJ1-1	.	CAWIRGWGTEAFF
.	TRBV7-9	TRBJ1-1	.	CASSLLSNTIGGNTEAFF
.	TRBV12-3/TRBV12-4	TRBJ2-1	.	CASSLHGNNEQFF
TRBD1	TRBV29-1	TRBJ1-1	once	CSVSSPGTGGEAFF
.	TRBV7-9	TRBJ2-2	.	CASSPQGRNTGELFF
TRBD1	TRBV4-1	TRBJ1-1	.	CASSRDRVTEAFF
TRBD2	TRBV2	TRBJ2-1	.	CATSGVIYSYNEQFF
.	TRBV28	TRBJ2-5	.	CASSSGEQTQYF
.	TRBV20-1	TRBJ2-3	.	CSASPLSAGALISTDTQYF
.	TRBV9	TRBJ1-3	.	CASSVGASGNTIYF
.	TRBV5-1	TRBJ1-3	.	CASSSAEVRAGNTIYF
.	TRBV18	TRBJ2-1	.	CASSPRAGEGNEQFF
.	TRBV28	TRBJ1-5	.	CASSTPQVSNQPQHF
TRBD1	TRBV5-1	TRBJ1-2	.	CASSLVGRGQDGYTF
.	TRBV7-8	TRBJ1-2	.	CASSLEQHYGYTF
TRBD1	TRBV7-6	TRBJ1-3	.	CASSSGGRLSGNTIYF
TRBD1	TRBV15	TRBJ1-2	once	CATSRAYQGDYGYTF
.	TRBV19	TRBJ1-2	.	CASSISRYGYTF
TRBD2	TRBV13	TRBJ2-1	few	CASSPGLDVEQFF
.	TRBV5-4	TRBJ1-1	.	CASSLEVWANTEAFF
.	TRBV28	TRBJ1-5	.	CASRTDRRIQPQHF
.	TRBV7-2	TRBJ1-6	once	CASRASGRGSYNSPLHF
TRBD1	TRBV7-9	TRBJ1-4	.	CASSQKPGQGEKLFF
.	TRBV12-3/TRBV12-4	TRBJ1-2	.	CASSDKMGYTF
.	TRBV10-3	TRBJ1-5	few	CAISGGAGPNQPQHF
TRBD2	TRBV6-1	TRBJ2-2	.	CASSEFPPVAGGYTGELFF
.	TRBV7-2	TRBJ1-3	few	CASSTNGGSGNTIYF
TRBD2	TRBV7-2	TRBJ2-3	.	CASSLGSGVSTDTQYF
TRBD2	TRBV19	TRBJ2-5	.	CASRVAGGQETQYF
.	TRBV7-2	TRBJ2-7	once	CASTLAPGLTYEQYF
.	TRBV5-1	TRBJ2-2	.	CASSLFQGRNTGELFF
TRBD1	TRBV9	TRBJ1-3	.	CASSVAPDRAGNTIYF
TRBD2	TRBV2	TRBJ2-1	few	CASSDSGGGYNEQFF
.	TRBV5-4	TRBJ2-2	once	CASSLSGVLNTGELFF
.	TRBV5-6	TRBJ1-2	.	CASSFGSFDYGYTF
.	TRBV4-3	TRBJ2-2	.	CASSQDWVPARGLGELFF
TRBD1	TRBV7-2	TRBJ2-1	.	CASSLGGTGWNEQFF
TRBD1	TRBV30	TRBJ1-2	.	CAWQEGTGGLYGYTF